Shown below are 25 T cell receptor beta chains from a single sample sequenced in a study of monozygotic twins with cystic fibrosis. Libraries were prepared by immunoSEQ multiplex PCR; TCRdb keeps only in-frame clonotypes and omits some of them. The top ten hold less than 1.5% of the sample, which has approximately 24,000 clones, around nine tenths seen once. Sample: blood. The receptors shown here come from a woman aged 25-40 years with cystic fibrosis.

The chain joins TRBV5-4 to TRBJ2-3, with 8 bases lining up with TRBD1. The CDR3 spans 17 residues. CDR1 is SGHNT, CDR2 YYREEE, per germline (reference sequence). After removal of 0 bases from V and 1 base from J, the junction contained 7 bases not matched to a gene. The CDR3 sequence is CASSLAPPGQGTDTQYF. The CDR3 region has the DNA TGTGCCAGCAGCTTGGCCCCGCCGGGACAGGGCACAGATACGCAGTATTTT. The whole variable domain, filled in from reference TRBV5-4 and TRBJ2-3, reads ETGVTQSPTHLIKTRGQQVTLRCSSQSGHNTVSWYQQALGQGPQFIFQYYREEENGRGNFPPRFSGLQFPNYSSELNVNALELDDSALYLCASSLAPPGQGTDTQYFGPGTRLTVL.

The chain carries TRBV19 and TRBJ2-5, with D perhaps being TRBD1 or TRBD2 (5 bases each). Trimming shortened V by 3 bases and J by 4 bases, and 12 bases separated the two germline ends. CDR1 and CDR2 from the germline V gene are LNHDA and SQIVND (reference sequence). CDR3 length: 14 amino acids. The CDR3 region is CASSMGTSPETQYF. The CDR3 nucleotides read TGTGCCAGTAGTATGGGGACCAGCCCAGAGACCCAGTACTTC. The complete variable domain, with remaining parts taken from reference TRBV19 and TRBJ2-5, reads DGGITQSPKYLFRKEGQNVTLSCEQNLNHDAMYWYRQDPGQGLRLIYYSQIVNDFQKGDIAEGYSVSREKKESFPLTVTSAQKNPTAFYLCASSMGTSPETQYFGPGTRLLVL.

The rearrangement uses TRBV12-2 and TRBJ2-7; no DNA check was done on the table's D call, TRBD2. TRBV12-2 corresponds to a pseudogene. CDR3 size: 17 residues. CDR3 protein: CASRSALEGEYAHEQYF. For the CDR3, the DNA is TGTGCAAGTCGCTCCGCGCTCGAGGGAGAATATGCCCACGAGCAGTACTTC.

The rearrangement uses TRBV6-1 and TRBJ2-7, with 10 bases matching TRBD2. V shed 4 bases, J shed 1 base, and the junction held 4 bases outside the gene matches. Germline CDR1 reads MNHNS; CDR2 reads SASEGT. The CDR3 spans 15 residues. Here the CDR3 reads CASSVFSGGSYEQYF. In nucleotides, the CDR3 is TGTGCCAGCAGTGTTTTTAGCGGGGGGTCCTACGAGCAGTACTTC.

The J gene is TRBJ2-3, the V gene TRBV2, with D possibly matching TRBD2 (7 bases). The germline V gene has CDR1 SNHLY and CDR2 FYNNEI. The CDR3 totals 17 residues. Trimming removed 7 bases at V and 3 bases at J, with 23 bases between. The CDR3 here is CASNDPRGGPVTDTQYF. CDR3 DNA: TGTGCCAGCAACGACCCAAGGGGGGGGCCCGTTACAGATACGCAGTATTTT.

The chain is built from TRBV5-1 and TRBJ2-3; D gene uncertain. Germline lookup yields CDR1 SGHRS and CDR2 YFSETQ. The CDR3 contains 13 residues. Trimming cost V 6 bases and J 0 bases, with 8 bases left between them. The chain's CDR3 is CASNLDSTDTQYF. Here the CDR3 DNA reads TGCGCCAGCAACCTCGACAGCACAGATACGCAGTATTTT. The full variable domain, with the rest looked up from reference TRBV5-1 and TRBJ2-3, is KAGVTQTPRYLIKTRGQQVTLSCSPISGHRSVSWYQQTPGQGLQFLFEYFSETQRNKGNFPGRFSGRQFSNSRSEMNVSTLELGDSALYLCASNLDSTDTQYFGPGTRLTVL.

In DNA form, the CDR3 reads TGTGCCAGCAGCCAAGTCGGGGACCGAGGGTACGAGCAGTACTTC. Translating gives CASSQVGDRGYEQYF. This chain uses TRBV4-2 with TRBJ2-7, with D possibly being TRBD1 or TRBD2 (5 bases each). Per the germline V gene, CDR1 is LGHNA and CDR2 is YNFKEQ. Trimming took off 1 base at V and 4 bases at J, with 14 bases between the two ends. The CDR3 covers 15 residues.

V is TRBV5-4 and J is TRBJ2-7, with TRBD2 matching over 8 bases. Looked up from germline, CDR1 is SGHNT and CDR2 is YYREEE (reference sequence). The trim removed 0 bases at V and 6 bases at J, leaving 8 bases unmatched. The CDR3 sequence is 15 residues long. The CDR3 sequence: CASSLGLGLGGEQYF. CDR3 in DNA: TGTGCCAGCAGCTTGGGTCTGGGACTAGGAGGCGAGCAGTACTTC.

The V gene is TRBV4-1, the J gene TRBJ1-1; 7 bases match TRBD1. Germline loops: CDR1 MGHRA, CDR2 YSYEKL. Trimming cost V 1 base and J 6 bases; bases outside gene matches: 11. The CDR3 is 16 residues long. The CDR3 loop reads CASSQVETTGVPEAFF. The CDR3, as DNA: TGCGCCAGCAGCCAAGTAGAAACTACAGGGGTGCCTGAAGCTTTCTTT.

The chain combines TRBV19 with TRBJ2-7, with 7 bases lining up with TRBD2. In germline, CDR1 is LNHDA, CDR2 SQIVND (reference sequence). The junction had 6 bases not matched to a gene; V was cut back by 1 base and J by 3 bases. CDR3 length: 15 residues. The CDR3: CASSIGASGFYEQYF. The CDR3 DNA is TGTGCCAGTAGTATAGGGGCTAGCGGCTTCTACGAGCAGTACTTC. Full variable domain (outside the CDR3, taken from reference TRBV19 and TRBJ2-7): DGGITQSPKYLFRKEGQNVTLSCEQNLNHDAMYWYRQDPGQGLRLIYYSQIVNDFQKGDIAEGYSVSREKKESFPLTVTSAQKNPTAFYLCASSIGASGFYEQYFGPGTRLTVT.

A remark on this clone: The identical CDR3 is also encoded by other nucleotide sequences in the sample. The V call is TRBV6-5, the J call TRBJ1-1; D unclear. The germline gives CDR1 MNHEY, CDR2 SVGAGI. V was cut by 0 bases and J by 4 bases, with 12 bases left in between. The CDR3 has 15 amino acids. This CDR3 is CASSYSRGWGTEAFF. DNA for the CDR3: TGTGCCAGCAGTTACTCGAGAGGATGGGGCACTGAAGCTTTCTTT.

The chain carries TRBV25-1 and TRBJ1-1; D is ambiguous. The germline V gene encodes CDR1 MGHDK and CDR2 SYGVNS. Trimming took 8 bases from V and 1 from J, leaving 8 bases between them. The CDR3 extends over 12 amino acids. CDR3 in amino acids: CASQAANTEAFF. For the CDR3, the DNA is TGTGCCAGCCAGGCGGCGAACACTGAAGCTTTCTTT.

In its sample, this clone was seen once. This chain joins TRBV19 and TRBJ1-1; D perhaps matches TRBD1 (5 bases). CDR1 is LNHDA and CDR2 is SQIVND in the germline V gene (reference sequence). CDR3 size: 14 residues. V was cut by 7 bases and J by 0 bases, with 12 bases left in between. The CDR3 is CASNTGTLNTEAFF. In DNA, the CDR3 is TGTGCCAGTAACACCGGGACGTTGAACACTGAAGCTTTCTTT.

The rearrangement uses TRBV4-1 and TRBJ2-7; maybe TRBD2 (6 bases). Between the trimmed V and J ends, which lost 5 bases and 3 bases, there was a span of 20 bases. Germline V gene lookup returns CDR1 MGHRA and CDR2 YSYEKL. The CDR3 runs 16 residues. This chain's CDR3 is CASSSLTRTAGYEQYF. The CDR3 DNA is TGCGCCAGCAGCTCATTGACTAGGACGGCCGGCTACGAGCAGTACTTC.

The chain recombines TRBV27 with TRBJ2-7; D unclear. Looked up from germline, CDR1 is MNHEY and CDR2 is SMNVEV (reference sequence). V was cut by 5 bases and J by 8 bases, with 13 bases left in between. The CDR3 sequence is 12 residues long. CDR3: CASSPDFRKQYF. The CDR3 coding sequence is TGTGCCAGCAGTCCAGACTTTAGGAAGCAGTACTTC.

V gene TRBV25-1 combines with J gene TRBJ1-5, with 7 bases aligning to TRBD1. CDR1 and CDR2 (germline): MGHDK, SYGVNS. The CDR3 loop spans 12 amino acids. V lost 3 bases to trimming and J lost 12 bases; unmatched junction nucleotides: 5. The CDR3 DNA is TGTGCCAGCAGTGAGCGCCGGGACAGCCAGCATTTT. Its protein is CASSERRDSQHF.

CDR3 residues: CASSLDSAYNEQFF. The CDR3, as DNA: TGTGCCAGCAGCTTGGACAGCGCCTACAATGAGCAGTTCTTC. This chain joins TRBV5-5 and TRBJ2-1; D call uncertain. The CDR3 is 14 amino acids. Trimming left V 0 bases short and J 2 bases short, with 6 bases between. Germline V lookup: CDR1 SGHKS, CDR2 YYEKEE (reference sequence).

The CDR3 DNA follows: TGTGCCAGCAGTTTGGTAGGGAATAACTACGAGCAGTACTTC. It codes for CASSLVGNNYEQYF. The chain uses TRBV28 and TRBJ2-7, with D hard to call. V lost 3 bases to trimming and J lost 3 bases, with 12 bases between them. Germline lookup yields CDR1 MDHEN and CDR2 SYDVKM. The CDR3 runs to 14 residues.

The genes are TRBV7-8 and TRBJ2-3, with 14 bases that match TRBD2. CDR3 size: 18 residues. Germline CDR1 and CDR2: SGHVS and FQNEAQ. V was pared by 5 bases and J by 2 bases, with 9 bases of the junction left unmatched. CDR3: CASSERLAGGRPTDTQYF. CDR3 sequence (DNA): TGTGCCAGCAGCGAGAGACTAGCGGGGGGGCGCCCCACAGATACGCAGTATTTT.

The chain combines TRBV30 with TRBJ2-7; D unresolved. Deletions cut 3 bases from V and 0 bases from J, with 3 bases between. Germline V lookup: CDR1 GTSNPN, CDR2 SVGIG (reference sequence). The CDR3 loop spans 11 amino acids. DNA for the CDR3: TGTGCCTGGAGCTCCTCCTACGAGCAGTACTTC. The encoded protein is CAWSSSYEQYF. The full variable domain, in which reference TRBV30 and TRBJ2-7 provide the parts outside the CDR3, is SQTIHQWPATLVQPVGSPLSLECTVEGTSNPNLYWYRQAAGRGLQLLFYSVGIGQISSEVPQNLSASRPQDRQFILSSKKLLLSDSGFYLCAWSSSYEQYFGPGTRLTVT.

This clone showed up just once. The chain links TRBV6-1 to TRBJ1-1; no clear D gene. V shed 4 bases and J shed 4 bases, with 22 bases lying between them. CDR1 and CDR2 (germline): MNHNS, SASEGT. The CDR3 contains 17 residues. This CDR3 reads CASSAGFITEWGTEAFF. For the CDR3, the DNA is TGTGCCAGCAGTGCGGGGTTTATCACAGAATGGGGCACTGAAGCTTTCTTT.

The chain carries TRBV11-2 and TRBJ2-3; 10 bases line up with TRBD2. The V and J ends lost 5 bases and 0 bases, in that order; junction bases with no gene match: 14. Germline loops: CDR1 SGHAT, CDR2 FQNNGV. The CDR3 contains 19 residues. CDR3: CASSHNGAGGDSSTDTQYF. In DNA form, the CDR3 reads TGTGCCAGCAGCCACAACGGAGCGGGGGGGGATTCTAGCACAGATACGCAGTATTTT.

The chain couples TRBV5-1 to TRBJ1-1; 8 bases are a match to TRBD1. Germline CDR1 reads SGHRS; CDR2 reads YFSETQ. This CDR3 contains 17 residues. With V trimmed by 0 bases and J by 4 bases, 11 bases remained unmatched. The CDR3 loop reads CASSLVAGGGMGTEAFF. The CDR3 DNA reads TGCGCCAGCAGCTTGGTTGCAGGGGGCGGAATGGGCACTGAAGCTTTCTTT.

DNA of the CDR3: TGTGCCAGCAGCTTAGTGACCACTAGTTCCGGTGAGCAGTTCTTC. This translates into CASSLVTTSSGEQFF. The V call is TRBV7-2, the J call TRBJ2-1, with D tentatively TRBD2 (5 bases). The CDR3 extends over 15 amino acids. Trimming shortened V by 1 base and J by 9 bases, and 16 bases separated the two germline ends. The germline CDR1 and CDR2 sequences are SGHTA and FQGNSA.

This rearrangement joins TRBV19 to TRBJ2-7, with 7 bases fitting TRBD1. With 6 bases clipped from V and 2 bases from J, the junction kept 4 bases outside the gene matches. Germline V gene data show CDR1 as LNHDA and CDR2 as SQIVND (reference sequence). The CDR3 runs 13 residues. CDR3 region: CASSWQGAYEQYF. The CDR3 DNA reads as TGTGCCAGTAGCTGGCAGGGGGCCTACGAGCAGTACTTC. The variable domain in full, completed from reference TRBV19 and TRBJ2-7, reads DGGITQSPKYLFRKEGQNVTLSCEQNLNHDAMYWYRQDPGQGLRLIYYSQIVNDFQKGDIAEGYSVSREKKESFPLTVTSAQKNPTAFYLCASSWQGAYEQYFGPGTRLTVT.